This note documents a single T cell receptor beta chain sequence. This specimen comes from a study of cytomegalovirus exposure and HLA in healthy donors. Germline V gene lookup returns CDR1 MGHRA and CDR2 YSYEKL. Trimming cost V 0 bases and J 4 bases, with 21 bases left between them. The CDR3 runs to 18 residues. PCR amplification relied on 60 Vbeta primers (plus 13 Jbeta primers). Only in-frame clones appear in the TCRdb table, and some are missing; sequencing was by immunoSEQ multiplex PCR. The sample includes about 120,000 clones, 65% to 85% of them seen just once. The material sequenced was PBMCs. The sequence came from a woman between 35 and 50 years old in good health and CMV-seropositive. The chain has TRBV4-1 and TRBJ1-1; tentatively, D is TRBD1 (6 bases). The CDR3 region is CASSQDPKYRARGTEAFF. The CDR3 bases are TGCGCCAGCAGCCAAGATCCTAAATACAGGGCTCGGGGCACTGAAGCTTTCTTT.